Shown below are 20 T cell receptor beta chains from a single sample sequenced in a study of T cell responses to AZD1222 COVID-19 vaccine. Here immunoSEQ multiplex PCR was the method, and the copy in TCRdb shows in-frame clones only, minus some. This table has about 150,000 clones, roughly 90% appearing once. The sample here was peripheral blood, taken 28 days after the second AZD1222 dose. All receptors derive from an adult who received the AZD1222 COVID-19 vaccine.

This clone has only a few counts. V gene TRBV6-5 combines with J gene TRBJ1-5, with D unresolved. CDR3 length equals 13 residues. With 7 bases removed from V and 4 bases from J, the gap between germline ends came to 11 bases. In germline, CDR1 is MNHEY, CDR2 SVGAGI. CDR3: CASNLLGNQPQHF. DNA for the CDR3: TGTGCCAGCAATCTCTTGGGGAATCAGCCCCAGCATTTT.

The rearrangement joins TRBV18 to TRBJ1-6; TRBD1 is a possible D gene (5 bases). V was cut by 3 bases and J by 5 bases, with 14 bases left in between. The length of the CDR3 is 16 residues. Germline assignment: CDR1 KGHSH and CDR2 LQKENI. The CDR3 spells CASSPDAGRNNSPLHF. DNA for the CDR3: TGTGCCAGCTCACCCGACGCGGGGCGTAATAATTCACCCCTCCACTTT.

This clone was observed many times. The V gene is TRBV7-2, the J gene TRBJ2-7; tentatively, D is TRBD2 (6 bases). Germline V lookup: CDR1 SGHTA, CDR2 FQGNSA. This CDR3 is built from 14 residues. With 3 bases removed from V and 2 bases from J, the gap between germline ends came to 11 bases. The CDR3 is CASSFGLTAYEQYF. CDR3 in DNA: TGTGCCAGCAGCTTTGGACTAACAGCCTACGAGCAGTACTTC.

This clone was detected only a few times. The rearrangement links TRBV18 to TRBJ1-1; D is uncertain. The CDR3 loop spans 15 amino acids. Per germline, CDR1 KGHSH and CDR2 LQKENI. The V and J ends lost 2 bases and 1 base respectively, with 11 bases between them. CDR3 protein: CASSPSAPPNTEAFF. CDR3 sequence (DNA): TGTGCCAGCTCACCATCCGCCCCGCCGAACACTGAAGCTTTCTTT.

The J gene is TRBJ2-7, the V gene TRBV15; D call uncertain. Germline CDR1 reads LNHNV; CDR2 reads YYDKDF (reference sequence). V was clipped by 0 bases and J by 0 bases, with 6 bases between them. This CDR3 has 14 amino acids. The CDR3 spells CATSRERPSYEQYF. DNA for the CDR3: TGTGCCACCAGCAGAGAGCGGCCCTCCTACGAGCAGTACTTC. The full variable domain, its missing parts supplied by reference TRBV15 and TRBJ2-7, is DAMVIQNPRYQVTQFGKPVTLSCSQTLNHNVMYWYQQKSSQAPKLLFHYYDKDFNNEADTPDNFQSRRPNTSFCFLDIRSPGLGDTAMYLCATSRERPSYEQYFGPGTRLTVT.

The rearrangement uses TRBV10-1 and TRBJ2-7; D gene unclear. V gave up 9 bases and J gave up 3 bases, with 15 bases separating them. This CDR3 spans 13 amino acids. Germline V gives CDR1 WNHNN, CDR2 SYGVQD (reference sequence). The CDR3 DNA is TGCGCCAGTCAGTGTGGTTGTATCTACGAGCAGTACTTC. Encoded protein: CASQCGCIYEQYF.

The rearrangement uses TRBV2 and TRBJ1-5; 12 bases are a match to TRBD1. The CDR3 totals 14 residues. V was pared by 8 bases and J by 4 bases, with 3 bases of the junction left unmatched. Germline V CDR1 and CDR2: SNHLY, FYNNEI. The CDR3 coding sequence is TGTGCCAGCCTGGGACAGGGGGCGAATCAGCCCCAGCATTTT. It codes for CASLGQGANQPQHF.

The J gene is TRBJ2-1, the V gene TRBV5-1; 9 positions agree with TRBD2. The CDR3 length is 14 residues. J gave up 2 bases and V 4 bases, and 1 base lay outside the gene matches. Germline V lookup: CDR1 SGHRS, CDR2 YFSETQ. CDR3 protein: CASSQRGAYNEQFF. CDR3 DNA sequence: TGCGCCAGCAGCCAGCGGGGGGCCTACAATGAGCAGTTCTTC.

CDR3 DNA: TGTGCCAGCAGTTTGGCAGGGGGCTACGAGCAGTACTTC. This gives the protein CASSLAGGYEQYF. The chain joins TRBV12-3 or TRBV12-4 to TRBJ2-7; TRBD1 matches 7 bases. Unmatched junction bases numbered 2, after V lost 3 bases and J lost 3 bases. The CDR3 loop spans 13 amino acids.

V and J are TRBV4-2 and TRBJ2-1; D unresolved. The CDR3 runs to 10 residues. Between the trimmed V and J ends, which lost 8 bases and 6 bases, there was a span of 5 bases. The germline gives CDR1 LGHNA, CDR2 YNFKEQ. The CDR3 sequence is CASRSNEQFF. The CDR3 coding sequence is TGTGCCAGCCGGAGCAATGAGCAGTTCTTC.

This chain joins TRBV29-1 and TRBJ1-6; D uncertain. There are 16 residues in the CDR3. V was cut by 4 bases and J by 8 bases, with 21 bases left in between. The germline gives CDR1 SQVTM, CDR2 ANQGSEA. The CDR3 protein is CSVGSRTLALDSPLHF. The CDR3 nucleotides are TGCAGCGTTGGGAGCAGAACACTCGCCTTAGATTCACCCCTCCACTTT.

This clone was detected many times. This chain connects TRBV12-3 or TRBV12-4 to TRBJ1-1; possible D gene TRBD1, 5 bases. The CDR3 length is 13 residues. The V end lost 3 bases, the J end lost 7 bases, and 12 bases lay between the germline ends. CDR3 amino acids: CASSFGGFNEAFF. Written as DNA, the CDR3 is TGTGCCAGCAGTTTCGGGGGATTCAATGAAGCTTTCTTT.

This clone was picked up a small number of times. The chain uses TRBV27 and TRBJ1-4; D is uncertain. Looked up from germline, CDR1 is MNHEY and CDR2 is SMNVEV (reference sequence). The length of the CDR3 is 14 residues. V was clipped by 5 bases and J by 3 bases, with 10 bases between them. CDR3 sequence (DNA): TGTGCCAGCAGTCCCCCTGGGTCTAATGAAAAACTGTTTTTT. It specifies CASSPPGSNEKLFF.

The J gene is TRBJ2-1, the V gene TRBV30; TRBD2 matches at 12 bases. The CDR3 totals 13 residues. Germline V gives CDR1 GTSNPN, CDR2 SVGIG (reference sequence). The J segment lost 6 bases and the V segment lost 4 bases, leaving 1 base of the junction unmatched. CDR3 coding DNA: TGTGCCTGGACTAGCGGGAGGGGCAATGAGCAGTTCTTC. Residues: CAWTSGRGNEQFF.

The chain links TRBV3-1 (or the pseudogene TRBV3-2) to TRBJ1-1, with TRBD1 identical over 11 bases. The CDR3 length is 19 residues. J was trimmed by 5 bases and V by 1 base; bases with no gene match: 15. Germline CDR1 is LGHDT and CDR2 is YNNKEL (reference sequence). The CDR3 region has the DNA TGTGCCAGCAGCCAAGTCCTCCTAACAAACCGGGACAGGGGGACTGAAGCTTTCTTT. Amino acid sequence: CASSQVLLTNRDRGTEAFF.

The gene calls are TRBV27 and TRBJ1-2; tentative D call: TRBD1 (5 bases). The CDR3 is 13 amino acids. The germline V and J ends were trimmed by 5 bases and 5 bases, with 12 bases remaining between them. Per the germline V gene, CDR1 is MNHEY and CDR2 is SMNVEV (reference sequence). The DNA for the CDR3 is TGTGCCAGCAGTGACAAATGGGGGTATGGCTACACCTTC. Its translation is CASSDKWGYGYTF.

The rearrangement uses TRBV11-2 and TRBJ2-7, with a possible D match to TRBD1 (5 bases). CDR3 length: 14 residues. V shed 4 bases and J shed 0 bases, with 10 bases lying between them. Germline V gives CDR1 SGHAT, CDR2 FQNNGV. CDR3 residues: CASSWGSSSYEQYF. In nucleotides, the CDR3 is TGTGCCAGCAGCTGGGGCAGCAGCTCCTACGAGCAGTACTTC.

This clone was counted only a few times. The chain carries TRBV30 and TRBJ1-1; tentative D call: TRBD1 (6 bases). The V gene lost 1 base and the J gene lost 1 base, with 28 bases spanning the gap. The CDR3 is 20 residues long. Germline V gives CDR1 GTSNPN, CDR2 SVGIG (reference sequence). CDR3 region: CAWSGGDVRDKFYRNTEAFF. CDR3 in DNA: TGTGCCTGGAGTGGGGGGGACGTCCGGGACAAATTTTATCGGAACACTGAAGCTTTCTTT.

The rearrangement links TRBV5-4 to TRBJ1-1; D might be TRBD1 (6 bases). CDR3 length: 13 residues. V was clipped by 3 bases and J by 5 bases, with 11 bases between them. CDR1 and CDR2 from the germline V gene are SGHNT and YYREEE (reference sequence). In nucleotides, the CDR3 is TGTGCCAGCAGCTACAGGGAAGAGACTGAAGCTTTCTTT. Amino acid sequence: CASSYREETEAFF. Looking up the rest from reference TRBV5-4 and TRBJ1-1 gives the full variable domain: ETGVTQSPTHLIKTRGQQVTLRCSSQSGHNTVSWYQQALGQGPQFIFQYYREEENGRGNFPPRFSGLQFPNYSSELNVNALELDDSALYLCASSYREETEAFFGQGTRLTVV.

This chain links TRBV2 with TRBJ1-3; D is undetermined. The CDR3 length is 14 residues. Germline CDR1 reads SNHLY; CDR2 reads FYNNEI. The V end lost 4 bases, the J end lost 4 bases, and 11 bases lay between the germline ends. The CDR3 DNA follows: TGTGCCAGCAGTGGAGGGTTCGGGGGAAACACCATATATTTT. Encoded protein: CASSGGFGGNTIYF.